This T cell receptor (beta chain) was found in a study of T cell responses to AZD1222 COVID-19 vaccine. Unmatched junction bases numbered 7, after V lost 6 bases and J lost 8 bases. The CDR3 is 13 amino acids. Sequenced by immunoSEQ multiplex PCR; TCRdb stores in-frame clones only, minus some. The table records over 150,000 clones, about nine tenths of them present only once. The input for sequencing was peripheral blood, taken on day 0 of AZD1222 vaccination. This chain uses TRBV12-3 or TRBV12-4 with TRBJ2-1, with TRBD1 matching over 7 bases. This TCR was recovered from an adult in good health. The CDR3 spells CASRLEGAHEQFF. In DNA form, the CDR3 reads TGTGCCAGCAGACTTGAGGGGGCGCATGAGCAGTTCTTC.